This entry lists 3 T cell receptor beta chains sequenced from one sample in a study of regulatory T cells in long-lasting Graves disease. According to the study, TCR beta libraries were built with iRepertoire HTBI primers and CDR3-region Arm-PCR. TCRdb recomputed calls from the multiplex PCR reads with MiXCR, one row per CDR3 protein. The sample shows around 250,000 distinct CDR3 sequences, roughly a fifth of them seen only once. Described time point: newly diagnosed GD, antithyroid drugs for less than 3 months. PBMC RNA was the source of the TCR library. Sequencing was performed on peripheral blood mononuclear cells (PBMCs), taken at new diagnosis, from a patient treated with antithyroid drugs. The receptors here all came from a female donor with Graves disease.

For this clonotype: Just one base apart from a much larger clone, this may be a read error. CDR3: CASSLTGLDNGQFF. CDR3 bases: TGTGCCAGCAGCTTAACAGGGCTGGACAATGGGCAGTTCTTC. The chain combines TRBV7-3 with TRBJ2-1; a possible D gene is TRBD1 (5 bases). The CDR3 covers 14 residues. Germline V gene data show CDR1 as SGHTA and CDR2 as FQGTGA.

The rearrangement links TRBV5-1 to TRBJ2-1, with 16 bases identical to TRBD2. The trim removed 6 bases at V and 2 bases at J, leaving 8 bases unmatched. The CDR3 sequence is 18 residues long. Germline V gene data show CDR1 as SGHRS and CDR2 as YFSETQ. The CDR3 loop reads CASNRAGTSGGAYNEQFF. In DNA form, the CDR3 reads TGCGCCAGCAATCGAGCCGGGACTAGCGGGGGGGCCTACAATGAGCAGTTCTTC. Full variable domain (missing parts from reference TRBV5-1 and TRBJ2-1): KAGVTQTPRYLIKTRGQQVTLSCSPISGHRSVSWYQQTPGQGLQFLFEYFSETQRNKGNFPGRFSGRQFSNSRSEMNVSTLELGDSALYLCASNRAGTSGGAYNEQFFGPGTRLTVL.

On this clonotype: One base separates it from a far larger clone, so it is likely a read error. V gene TRBV7-8 combines with J gene TRBJ1-1; D gene uncertain. Germline V gives CDR1 SGHVS, CDR2 FQNEAQ. Trimming stripped 7 bases from V and 7 bases from J, with 13 bases between. This CDR3 has 12 residues. The CDR3 bases are TGTGCCAGCACGGGGAGGCAGATTGAAGCTTTCTTT. It is translated as CASTGRQIEAFF.